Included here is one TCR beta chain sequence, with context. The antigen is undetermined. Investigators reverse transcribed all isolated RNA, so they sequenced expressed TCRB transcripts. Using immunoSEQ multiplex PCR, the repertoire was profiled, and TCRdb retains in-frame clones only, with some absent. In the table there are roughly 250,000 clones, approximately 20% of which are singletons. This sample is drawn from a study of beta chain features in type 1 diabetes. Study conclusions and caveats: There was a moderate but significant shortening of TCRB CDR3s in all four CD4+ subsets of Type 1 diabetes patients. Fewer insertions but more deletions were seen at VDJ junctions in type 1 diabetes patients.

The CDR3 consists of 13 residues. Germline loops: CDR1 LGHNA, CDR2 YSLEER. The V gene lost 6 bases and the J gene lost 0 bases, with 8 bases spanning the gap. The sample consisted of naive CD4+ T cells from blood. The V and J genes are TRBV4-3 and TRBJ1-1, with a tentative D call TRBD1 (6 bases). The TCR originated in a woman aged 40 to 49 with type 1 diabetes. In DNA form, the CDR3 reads TGCGCCAGCAGGAGGGACATGAACACTGAAGCTTTCTTT. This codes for CASRRDMNTEAFF.